This TCR beta chain was recorded in a study of cytomegalovirus exposure and HLA in healthy donors. The study's findings and limits: Being productive about 90% or about 30% of the time was typical of most TCR beta V segments in an earlier analysis.

V shed 2 bases, J shed 0 bases, and the junction held 14 bases outside the gene matches. This CDR3 has 18 residues. Per the germline V gene, CDR1 is GTSNPN and CDR2 is SVGIG (reference sequence). The PCR was carried out with 60 Vbeta primers and 13 Jbeta primers. Sequencing was performed with immunoSEQ multiplex PCR; in TCRdb, only in-frame clones are kept and a portion is missing. The table lists 150,000 to 200,000 clones, under 9.5% of them singletons, with 1% to 1.5% in the top ten. As regards this clone: Its specificity is unknown.

This receptor was taken from a woman in her twenties or thirties in good health and CMV-seropositive. This rearrangement joins TRBV30 to TRBJ2-7; 9 nucleotides line up with TRBD1. The material sequenced was PBMCs. CDR3 sequence (DNA): TGTGCCTGGAGTATGAGTTACAGGGGGCAAGGTTTCTCCTACGAGCAGTACTTC. The encoded protein is CAWSMSYRGQGFSYEQYF.